This is a list of T cell receptor beta chains from one sample in a study of blood T cells in healthy people across ages. In TCRdb, the 5' RACE reads were re-called with MiXCR into one record per CDR3 protein. The data contain over a million distinct CDR3 sequences, about 42% of them singletons. Sequenced material: blood. Receptors were obtained from a woman aged 18-29 years in good health. CDR3s include the opening cysteine and the closing phenylalanine or tryptophan. The order of the fields is V gene, D gene, clone size, J gene, CDR3 DNA, CDR3 protein. D genes are given only for firm matches. Clone size appears in some rows only: once, few, many, or a class for an expanded clone.

TRBV7-9	-	many	TRBJ1-2	TGTGCCAGCAGCTTTGTGGAGCGCTATGGCTACACCTTC	CASSFVERYGYTF
TRBV20-1	-	once	TRBJ2-2	TGCAGTGCTAGTTACAGGGTGGGCACCGGGGAGCTGTTTTTT	CSASYRVGTGELFF
TRBV7-2	-	-	TRBJ1-2	TGTGCCAGCAGATATATAGGAGTAACAATTCATGGCTACACCTTC	CASRYIGVTIHGYTF
TRBV7-8	TRBD1	-	TRBJ2-7	TGTGCCAGCAGCTTTGGGACAGGGAGTCCCTACGAGCAGTACTTC	CASSFGTGSPYEQYF
TRBV10-1	-	-	TRBJ2-1	TGCGCCAGCAGTGATTTCGGGACCCGCTACAATGAGCGGTTCTTC	CASSDFGTRYNERFF
TRBV19	-	few	TRBJ2-2	TGTGCCAGTAGTATGGGAACCGGGGAGCTGTTTTTT	CASSMGTGELFF
TRBV27	-	many	TRBJ2-1	TGTGCCAGCAGCTTAGGGCGGGGATACAATGAGCAGTTCTTC	CASSLGRGYNEQFF
TRBV20-1	-	few	TRBJ1-6	TGCAGTGCTAGGGATCCGACCATGGACAATTCACCCCTCCACTTT	CSARDPTMDNSPLHF
TRBV7-2	-	few	TRBJ2-1	TGTGCCAGCAGGCCTAGACTCGGGGGGCAGAATGAGCAGTTCTTC	CASRPRLGGQNEQFF
TRBV27	-	-	TRBJ2-1	TGTGCCAGCAGTTTAAACCGAGTCGATGAGCAGTTCTTC	CASSLNRVDEQFF
TRBV7-9	-	-	TRBJ2-1	TGTGCCAGCAGCTTAGTCCGCGAACGGTATTACAATGAGCAGTTCTTC	CASSLVRERYYNEQFF
TRBV5-5	-	-	TRBJ1-1	TGTGCCAGCAGCGCATGGCAGGGTATGAACACTGAAGCTTTCTTT	CASSAWQGMNTEAFF
TRBV24-1	-	few	TRBJ2-3	TGTGCCACCGGTCGGGACAGCACAGATACGCAGTATTTT	CATGRDSTDTQYF
TRBV11-2	TRBD2	-	TRBJ2-4	TGTGCCAGCAGCTCGACGGGACTAGCGGATGCCAAAAACATTCAGTACTTC	CASSSTGLADAKNIQYF
TRBV20-1	-	-	TRBJ1-2	TGCAGCGCTATGCTATGGACAACGCTAAACTATGGCTACACCTTC	CSAMLWTTLNYGYTF
TRBV5-1	TRBD2	-	TRBJ2-3	TGCGCCAGCAGCTTGGCAATGGTACGGGAGGGCACAGATACGCAGTATTTT	CASSLAMVREGTDTQYF
TRBV29-1	-	-	TRBJ1-5	TGCAGCGTTCTATATAATAGCAATCAGCCCCAGCATTTT	CSVLYNSNQPQHF
TRBV20-1	TRBD2	-	TRBJ2-5	TGCAGCGCTAGAAAGGGACGAGCGGGAGCAAAGAGAGAGACCCAGTACTTC	CSARKGRAGAKRETQYF
TRBV4-3	-	-	TRBJ2-2	TGCGCCAGCAGCCAGGGAGACCTCACCGGGGAGCTGTTTTTT	CASSQGDLTGELFF
TRBV7-2	-	-	TRBJ1-4	TGTGCCAGCAGCTTACCAGGGATCGAAAAACTGTTTTTT	CASSLPGIEKLFF
TRBV9	-	-	TRBJ1-1	TGTGCCAGCAGCGTAGATTTGGGGCCTCCGCCTTTCTTT	CASSVDLGPPPFF
TRBV7-9	TRBD1	-	TRBJ2-5	TGTGCCAGCAGCGCACTAACCGGGACAGAGTATAAGACCCAGTACTTC	CASSALTGTEYKTQYF
TRBV29-1	TRBD2	few	TRBJ2-3	TGCAGCGCCGGACTTCGACTAGCGGGAGGGAGGGATACGCAGTATTTT	CSAGLRLAGGRDTQYF
TRBV13	TRBD2	-	TRBJ2-5	TGTGCCAGCAGCCGGGGGGGGTTCCAAGAGACCCAGTACTTC	CASSRGGFQETQYF
TRBV20-1	-	few	TRBJ2-5	TGCAGTGCTAGAGGCCCAGGTGGTGGGGAGACCCAGTACTTC	CSARGPGGGETQYF
TRBV7-6	TRBD2	few	TRBJ2-1	TGTGCCAGCAGCTACCCCGGGACTAGCGGGGGTACTGAGCAGTTCTTC	CASSYPGTSGGTEQFF
TRBV6-6	-	few	TRBJ2-7	TGTGCCAGCGCGTCCCGGCGGGACAGACTTCCCGGCGAGCAGTACTTC	CASASRRDRLPGEQYF
TRBV2	TRBD1	-	TRBJ2-7	TGTGCCAGCAGCGATGACAGGGATTACTACGAGCAGTACTTC	CASSDDRDYYEQYF
TRBV10-2	TRBD2	-	TRBJ2-1	TGCGCCAGCAGTCCTCACCAAATTTTAGCGGGGGTGGAGGGTGAGCAGTTCTTC	CASSPHQILAGVEGEQFF
TRBV9	-	few	TRBJ1-2	TGTGCCAGCAGCGTAGCCCAAGGTTGGTATGGCTACACCTTC	CASSVAQGWYGYTF
TRBV29-1	-	-	TRBJ2-1	TGCAGCGGTGGGGGAAACATCAATGAGCAGTTCTTC	CSGGGNINEQFF
TRBV12-3/TRBV12-4	-	-	TRBJ1-4	TGTGCCAGCAGGGCCGGACAGACTAATGAAAAACTGTTTTTT	CASRAGQTNEKLFF
TRBV3-1	-	-	TRBJ2-7	TGTGCCAGCAGCCGATCCTTTGAGCAGTACTTC	CASSRSFEQYF
TRBV5-6	TRBD2	-	TRBJ2-3	TGTGCCAGCAGCCGCAGACTAGCGGGGGGGCATATAGATACGCAGTATTTT	CASSRRLAGGHIDTQYF
TRBV4-3	-	-	TRBJ1-2	TGCGCCAGCAGCCCCCACCCGGACCTTCCGGTGGGTGGCTACACCTTC	CASSPHPDLPVGGYTF
TRBV12-3/TRBV12-4	-	-	TRBJ1-2	TGTGCCAGCAGTTGGGGACGGCCCGGGATCTACGGCTACACCTTC	CASSWGRPGIYGYTF
TRBV7-9	-	-	TRBJ1-1	TGTGCCAGCCGGACCGGGGGACACCAACGGGCTTTCTTT	CASRTGGHQRAFF
TRBV4-1	-	few	TRBJ2-2	TGCGCCAGCAGCCAAGAGCACAGATGGACCGGGGAGCTGTTTTTT	CASSQEHRWTGELFF
TRBV29-1	-	-	TRBJ2-5	TGCAGCGTTGAAGACCGAGCGAGGGTTGTCACCCAGACCAATGAGCAGTACTTC	CSVEDRARVVTQTNEQYF
TRBV29-1	TRBD2	-	TRBJ2-3	TGCAGCGTTGAGCCGGGACTAGCGGCCACAGATACGCAGTATTTT	CSVEPGLAATDTQYF
TRBV6-2/TRBV6-3	TRBD1	-	TRBJ1-5	TGTGCCAGCAGCTCCGGGACAGGGACAATACAGCCCCAGCATTTT	CASSSGTGTIQPQHF
TRBV4-1	TRBD2	-	TRBJ2-3	TGCGCCAGCAGCCAAGGAAAGGGCGGGGGGGGTAGCACAGATACGCAGTATTTT	CASSQGKGGGGSTDTQYF
TRBV15	-	few	TRBJ1-1	TGTGCCACCAGCAGAGCGGGGATCCTAAACACTGAAGCTTTCTTT	CATSRAGILNTEAFF
TRBV12-3/TRBV12-4	TRBD1	few	TRBJ1-2	TGTGCCAGCAGTCCCTCCCGGGACAGGGACTATGGCTACACCTTC	CASSPSRDRDYGYTF
TRBV6-2/TRBV6-3	-	many	TRBJ2-5	TGTGCCAGCAGTTACCCCTCCAAGACCCAGTACTTC	CASSYPSKTQYF
TRBV12-3/TRBV12-4	-	-	TRBJ2-5	TGTGCCAGTAAAGCAACGGGGGAGACCCAGTACTTC	CASKATGETQYF
TRBV27	TRBD2	-	TRBJ2-3	TGTGCCAGCAAACCAGCGGGGGCTTCAGATACGCAGTATTTT	CASKPAGASDTQYF
TRBV6-2/TRBV6-3	-	-	TRBJ2-4	TGTGCCAGCAGTTACTCTACGGTGGCCCCCCCGTACTTC	CASSYSTVAPPYF